This T cell receptor (beta chain) was observed in a study of shared clonotypes between healthy human individuals. Study details: With ages of 18 to 49, the donors were two women and a few men.

This clone was counted a few times. CDR1 and CDR2 (germline): LNHNV, YYDKDF (reference sequence). The CDR3 covers 16 residues. Trimming took 0 bases from V and 2 from J, leaving 12 bases between them. Clones were read by immunoSEQ multiplex PCR, and TCRdb kept only the in-frame ones, dropping some. The sample yields about a million clones, about 77% seen once. This TCR was recovered from a man between 18 and 29 years old in good health. Sequencing was carried out using memory CD4+ T cells sorted from blood. As for subset: CD45RA-negative fraction. This chain uses TRBV15 with TRBJ2-3, with D unclear. In DNA, the CDR3 is TGTGCCACCAGCAGAGAGGGTGGCGGATTCACAGATACGCAGTATTTT. Protein product: CATSREGGGFTDTQYF. The full variable domain, in which reference TRBV15 and TRBJ2-3 provide the parts outside the CDR3, is DAMVIQNPRYQVTQFGKPVTLSCSQTLNHNVMYWYQQKSSQAPKLLFHYYDKDFNNEADTPDNFQSRRPNTSFCFLDIRSPGLGDTAMYLCATSREGGGFTDTQYFGPGTRLTVL.